Following are 8 T cell receptor beta chains from one sample sequenced in a study of T-cell memory formation after mild COVID-19. TCRdb used MiXCR to reprocess the 5' RACE reads, holding one entry per CDR3 protein. The table records hundreds of thousands of distinct CDR3 sequences, roughly 15% of them present only once. Source material: PBMCs or a T cell subset sorted from them (not recorded which). The receptors originated from a man aged 18 to 35 who had mild COVID-19 (a few samples of this study predate the infection). Cell type and time point are not known.

This clonotype was counted only a few times. The V and J genes are TRBV4-3 and TRBJ1-2; D gene ambiguous. Looked up from germline, CDR1 is LGHNA and CDR2 is YSLEER. CDR3 length equals 15 residues. With 1 base removed from V and 3 bases from J, the gap between germline ends came to 12 bases. The CDR3, as DNA: TGCGCCAGCAGCCAAGCCCAGGCCGGCCACTATGGCTACACCTTC. It is translated as CASSQAQAGHYGYTF.

This clonotype was observed a few times. The rearrangement joins TRBV5-5 to TRBJ2-1, with D perhaps matching TRBD2 (6 bases). There are 14 residues in the CDR3. The germline V and J ends were trimmed by 5 bases and 2 bases, with 11 bases remaining between them. Germline V CDR1 and CDR2: SGHKS, YYEKEE (reference sequence). The CDR3 spells CASSTGGTYNEQFF. DNA of the CDR3: TGTGCCAGCAGTACTGGGGGGACCTACAATGAGCAGTTCTTC.

This clonotype has more than one count but fewer than ten. Here the CDR3 reads CASSSGQGGITEAFF. For the CDR3, the DNA is TGTGCCAGCAGCTCCGGACAGGGCGGAATTACTGAAGCTTTCTTT. The rearrangement uses TRBV7-2 and TRBJ1-1; TRBD1 matches 8 bases. V was clipped by 4 bases and J by 5 bases; unmatched bases: 9. Germline values: CDR1 SGHTA, CDR2 FQGNSA. The CDR3 has 15 amino acids.

The chain employs TRBV12-3 or TRBV12-4 and TRBJ1-2; 7 bases are a match to TRBD1. V was pared by 7 bases and J by 9 bases, with 14 bases of the junction left unmatched. This CDR3 spans 14 amino acids. The CDR3 loop reads CASTSFRDSRRYTF. CDR3 in DNA: TGTGCCAGCACCTCATTCCGGGACAGTCGACGCTACACCTTC.

This clonotype was counted between two and nine times. The V call is TRBV7-8, the J call TRBJ1-1, with TRBD1 matching over 7 bases. The CDR3 runs 15 residues. The junction had 11 bases not matched to a gene; V was cut back by 5 bases and J by 5 bases. Germline values: CDR1 SGHVS, CDR2 FQNEAQ. This chain's CDR3 is CASSHSAPTGTEAFF. DNA of the CDR3: TGTGCCAGCAGCCACTCCGCCCCGACAGGGACTGAAGCTTTCTTT.

The chain uses TRBV4-3 and TRBJ2-7; 7 nucleotides match TRBD1. CDR1 is LGHNA, CDR2 YSLEER, per germline. The ends lost 3 bases at V and 3 bases at J; junction bases unmatched: 5. The CDR3 covers 14 residues. The CDR3 is CASSHQTGRYEQYF. In DNA form, the CDR3 reads TGCGCCAGCAGCCACCAGACAGGGCGCTACGAGCAGTACTTC.

The rearrangement links TRBV19 to TRBJ2-2, with no clear D. CDR3 length: 14 residues. CDR1 is LNHDA, CDR2 SQIVND, per germline (reference sequence). The ends were cut back, 5 bases at V and 5 bases at J, with 12 bases in the middle. CDR3: CASSASGWTGELFF. CDR3 nucleotides: TGTGCCAGTAGTGCGTCCGGTTGGACCGGGGAGCTGTTTTTT.

This clonotype showed up just a few times. The V and J genes are TRBV5-6 and TRBJ1-2, with D maybe TRBD1 (5 bases). Trimming pared 1 base from V and 6 bases from J, leaving 10 bases between. The CDR3 runs 13 residues. Per the germline V gene, CDR1 is SGHDT and CDR2 is YYEEEE. CDR3 loop: CASSLIGADGYTF. The CDR3 DNA reads as TGTGCCAGCAGCTTGATAGGGGCGGATGGCTACACCTTC.